Sequencing of this T cell receptor beta chain was carried out in a study of beta chain features in type 1 diabetes. The germline CDR1 and CDR2 sequences are MGHDK and SYGVNS. CDR3 length: 13 amino acids. On this clone: Its cognate antigen is unknown. Its ends do not fully match the called genes, so a read error is possible. Different DNA sequences within this sample yield the same CDR3.

cDNA synthesis used the whole RNA isolate, giving expressed TCRB sequences. Produced via immunoSEQ multiplex PCR; TCRdb's table is partial and in-frame only. The sample has hundreds of thousands of clones; over 12% are singletons. Every donor provided one heparinised blood draw, which averaged about 120 mL. Study results and caveats: Cells with high TCR expression could be over-represented when cDNA is sequenced. Within each of all four CD4+ subsets, Type 1 diabetes patients had TCRB CDR3s that were moderately but significantly shorter.

The rearrangement joins TRBV25-1 to TRBJ2-1; D not resolved. This TCR was recovered from a young man with type 1 diabetes. The sequenced material came from naive CD4+ T cells from blood. The CDR3 region is CASRSTVGNEQFF. Written as DNA, the CDR3 is TGCGCCAGCCGGTCAACGGTGGGCAATGAGCAGTTCTTC.